This TCR beta chain was captured by sequencing in a study of control samples from healthy donors and cancer patients. Here immunoSEQ multiplex PCR was the method, and the copy in TCRdb shows in-frame clones only, minus some. This sample carries some 140,000 clones, roughly 92% of them seen once, and the ten largest clones take roughly 12%. Trimming cost V 6 bases and J 0 bases, with 15 bases left between them. The CDR3 contains 15 residues. The germline V gene encodes CDR1 SGHTA and CDR2 FQGNSA. Sequencing was done on a sample of blood. This clonotype was sampled from a man between 25 and 39 years old in good health. The V call is TRBV7-2, the J call TRBJ2-7, with no clear D. The CDR3 DNA reads TGTGCCAGCAGTACGGTGGTTGGGATCTCCTACGAGCAGTACTTC. The encoded protein is CASSTVVGISYEQYF. Drawing the rest from reference TRBV7-2 and TRBJ2-7, the complete variable domain is GAGVSQSPSNKVTEKGKDVELRCDPISGHTALYWYRQSLGQGLEFLIYFQGNSAPDKSGLPSDRFSAERTGGSVSTLTIQRTQQEDSAVYLCASSTVVGISYEQYFGPGTRLTVT.